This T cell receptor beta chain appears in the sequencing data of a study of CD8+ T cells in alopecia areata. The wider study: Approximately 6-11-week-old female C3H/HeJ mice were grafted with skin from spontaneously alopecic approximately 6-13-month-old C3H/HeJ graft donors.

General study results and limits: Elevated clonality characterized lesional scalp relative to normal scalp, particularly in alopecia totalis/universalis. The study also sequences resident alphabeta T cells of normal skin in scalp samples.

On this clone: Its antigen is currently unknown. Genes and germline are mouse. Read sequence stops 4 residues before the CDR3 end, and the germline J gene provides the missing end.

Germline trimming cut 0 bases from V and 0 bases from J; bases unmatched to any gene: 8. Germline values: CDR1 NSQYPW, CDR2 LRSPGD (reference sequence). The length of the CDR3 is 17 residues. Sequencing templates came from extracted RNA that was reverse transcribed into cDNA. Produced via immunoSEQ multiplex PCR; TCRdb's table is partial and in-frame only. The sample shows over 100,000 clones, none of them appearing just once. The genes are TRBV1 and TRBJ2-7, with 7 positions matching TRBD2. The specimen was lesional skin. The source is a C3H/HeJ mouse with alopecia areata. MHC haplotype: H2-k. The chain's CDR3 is CTCSADPGGESSYEQYF. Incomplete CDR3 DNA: TGCACCTGCAGTGCAGATCCCGGGGGGGAGAGCTCCTAT.